Detailed here is one TCR beta chain. What it binds is not known. Trimming removed 1 base from V and 5 bases from J; junction bases left unmatched: 2. The CDR3 totals 15 residues. Germline V gene sequence: CDR1 SGHVS, CDR2 FQNEAQ. UMIs and sample barcodes were carried by the TCR alpha and TCR beta cDNA libraries that 5'RACE produced using constant-segment primers. Each CDR3 protein is one row after TCRdb ran MiXCR on the 5' RACE reads. The sample yields about 33,000 distinct CDR3 sequences, more than 20% seen once. This specimen comes from a study of T-cell memory formation after mild COVID-19. Broader study findings: In pre-infection memory, a portion of responding clones appeared, which suggested that cross-reactive memory joined. Shrinking CD4+ clones were chiefly CM and EM; CD8+ ones were chiefly EMRA. Clones that contracted from day 15 to 85 had balanced CD4/CD8; later expanders were CD4+ biased.

Sequenced input: PBMCs or a T cell subset sorted from them (not recorded which). The receptor comes from an adult who had mild COVID-19 (a few samples of this study predate the infection). Cell type and time point are not known. J is TRBJ2-2 and V is TRBV7-8; 9 nucleotides line up with TRBD2. Here the CDR3 DNA reads TGTGCCAGCAGCTTAGTCCTAGCGGGAACCGGGGAGCTGTTTTTT. Protein: CASSLVLAGTGELFF.